There are many counts of the clone carrying this T cell receptor beta chain. Its antigen is unknown. These data belong to a study of neurological immune-mediated disorders. Study outcomes and limitations: When repertoires were grouped phylogenetically, those of 18 of 34 multiple sclerosis patients fell into one related-CDR3 cluster, a possible signature. TCR-beta repertoires seemed private in all groups, with no expanded CDR3 amino acid sequences shared. The multiple sclerosis repertoire cluster had no association with any clinical or MRI feature.

V was trimmed by 5 bases and J by 3 bases, leaving 9 bases between them. This CDR3 has 13 residues. CDR1 SGHNT and CDR2 YENEEA come from the germline V gene. MiXCR, run by TCRdb on the 5' RACE reads, gives a single entry per CDR3 protein. The sample records about 46,000 distinct CDR3 sequences, less than 4% being singletons. The unsorted libraries had their origin in 2 million PBMCs stored at -80 C. The V gene is TRBV11-3, the J gene TRBJ2-3; tentative D call: TRBD2 (5 bases). The source is a woman aged 45-65 years with multiple sclerosis. Sequencing was carried out using PBMCs. CDR3 sequence: CASSLRGTDTQYF. In DNA, the CDR3 is TGTGCCAGCAGCCTCCGGGGTACAGATACGCAGTATTTT.